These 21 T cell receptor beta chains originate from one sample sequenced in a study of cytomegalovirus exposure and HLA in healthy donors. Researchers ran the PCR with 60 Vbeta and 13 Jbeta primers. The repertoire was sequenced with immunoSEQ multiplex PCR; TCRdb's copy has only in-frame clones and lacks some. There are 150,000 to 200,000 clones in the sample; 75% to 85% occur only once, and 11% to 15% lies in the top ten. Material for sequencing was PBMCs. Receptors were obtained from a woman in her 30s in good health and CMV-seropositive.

DNA for the CDR3: TGTGCCTGGAGTGCCTCACAGGGGGCATCGTACGAGCAGTACTTC. Translating it yields CAWSASQGASYEQYF. This chain joins TRBV30 and TRBJ2-7; TRBD1 agrees at 9 bases. CDR3 size: 15 residues. Germline V gene lookup returns CDR1 GTSNPN and CDR2 SVGIG (reference sequence). Trimming cost V 1 base and J 4 bases; bases outside gene matches: 8. Drawing the rest from reference TRBV30 and TRBJ2-7, the complete variable domain is SQTIHQWPATLVQPVGSPLSLECTVEGTSNPNLYWYRQAAGRGLQLLFYSVGIGQISSEVPQNLSASRPQDRQFILSSKKLLLSDSGFYLCAWSASQGASYEQYFGPGTRLTVT.

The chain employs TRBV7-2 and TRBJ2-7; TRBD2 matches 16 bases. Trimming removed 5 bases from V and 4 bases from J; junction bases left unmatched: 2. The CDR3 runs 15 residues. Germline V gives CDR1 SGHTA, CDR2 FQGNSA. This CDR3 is CASSPGLAGGYEQYF. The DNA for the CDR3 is TGTGCCAGCAGCCCGGGACTAGCGGGAGGGTACGAGCAGTACTTC.

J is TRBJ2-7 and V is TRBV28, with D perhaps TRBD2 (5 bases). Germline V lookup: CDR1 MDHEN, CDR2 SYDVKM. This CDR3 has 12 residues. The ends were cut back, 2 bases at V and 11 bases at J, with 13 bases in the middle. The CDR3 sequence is CASSLRTGKEYF. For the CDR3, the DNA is TGTGCCAGCAGTTTAAGAACGGGGAAGGAGTACTTC.

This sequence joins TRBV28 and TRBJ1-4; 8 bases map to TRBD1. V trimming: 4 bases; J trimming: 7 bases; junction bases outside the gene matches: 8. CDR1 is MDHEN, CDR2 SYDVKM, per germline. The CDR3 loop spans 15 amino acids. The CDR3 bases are TGTGCCAGCAGTTCCTCACAGGGGGTCCGTGAAAAACTGTTTTTT. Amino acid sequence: CASSSSQGVREKLFF.

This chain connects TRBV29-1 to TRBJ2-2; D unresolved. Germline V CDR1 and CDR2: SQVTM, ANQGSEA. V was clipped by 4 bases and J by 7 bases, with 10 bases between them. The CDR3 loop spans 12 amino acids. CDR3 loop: CSVVGQVGELFF. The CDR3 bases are TGCAGCGTTGTAGGTCAGGTCGGGGAGCTGTTTTTT.

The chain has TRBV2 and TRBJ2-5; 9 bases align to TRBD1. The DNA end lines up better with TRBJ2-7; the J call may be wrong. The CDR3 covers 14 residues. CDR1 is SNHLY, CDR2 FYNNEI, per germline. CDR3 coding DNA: TGTGCCAGCAGTCGGACAGGGGTGAGCAACGAGCAGTACTTC. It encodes CASSRTGVSNEQYF.

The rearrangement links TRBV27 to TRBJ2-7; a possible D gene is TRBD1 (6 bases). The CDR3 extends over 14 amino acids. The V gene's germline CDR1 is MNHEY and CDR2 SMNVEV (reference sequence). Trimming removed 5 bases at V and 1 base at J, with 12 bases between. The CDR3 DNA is TGTGCCAGCAGTACCCGAGACAGGTCCTACGAGCAGTACTTC. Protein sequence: CASSTRDRSYEQYF.

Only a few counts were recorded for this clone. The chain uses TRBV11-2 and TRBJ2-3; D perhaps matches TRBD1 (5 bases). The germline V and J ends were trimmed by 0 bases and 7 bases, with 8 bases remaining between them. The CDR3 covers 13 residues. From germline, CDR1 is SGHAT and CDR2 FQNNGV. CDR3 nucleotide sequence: TGTGCCAGCAGCTTAGAGACAGACTATACGCAGTATTTT. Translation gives CASSLETDYTQYF.

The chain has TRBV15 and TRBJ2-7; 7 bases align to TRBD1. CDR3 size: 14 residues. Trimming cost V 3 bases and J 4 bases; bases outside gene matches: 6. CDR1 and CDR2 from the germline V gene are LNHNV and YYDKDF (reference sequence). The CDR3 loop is CATSRGQLLYEQYF. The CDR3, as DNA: TGTGCCACCAGCAGGGGACAGCTACTTTACGAGCAGTACTTC. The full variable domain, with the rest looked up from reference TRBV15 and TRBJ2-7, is DAMVIQNPRYQVTQFGKPVTLSCSQTLNHNVMYWYQQKSSQAPKLLFHYYDKDFNNEADTPDNFQSRRPNTSFCFLDIRSPGLGDTAMYLCATSRGQLLYEQYFGPGTRLTVT.

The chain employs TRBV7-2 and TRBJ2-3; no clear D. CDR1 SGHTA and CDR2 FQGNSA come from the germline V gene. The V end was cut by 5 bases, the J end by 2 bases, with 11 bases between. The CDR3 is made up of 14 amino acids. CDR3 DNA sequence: TGTGCCAGCAGCCGTCGTCTTAACACAGATACGCAGTATTTT. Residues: CASSRRLNTDTQYF. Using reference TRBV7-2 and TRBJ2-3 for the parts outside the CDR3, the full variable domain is GAGVSQSPSNKVTEKGKDVELRCDPISGHTALYWYRQSLGQGLEFLIYFQGNSAPDKSGLPSDRFSAERTGGSVSTLTIQRTQQEDSAVYLCASSRRLNTDTQYFGPGTRLTVL.

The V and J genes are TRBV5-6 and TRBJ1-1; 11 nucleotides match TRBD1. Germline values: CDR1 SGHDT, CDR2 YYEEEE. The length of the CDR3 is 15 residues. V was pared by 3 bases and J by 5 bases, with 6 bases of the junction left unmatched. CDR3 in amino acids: CASSSDRGLRTEAFF. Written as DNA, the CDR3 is TGTGCCAGCAGCTCGGACAGGGGGCTAAGGACTGAAGCTTTCTTT.

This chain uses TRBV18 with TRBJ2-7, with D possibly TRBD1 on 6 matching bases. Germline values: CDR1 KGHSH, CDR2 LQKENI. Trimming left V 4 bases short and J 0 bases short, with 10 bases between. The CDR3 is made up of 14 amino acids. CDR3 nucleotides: TGTGCCAGCTCACGAGGGACAACCTCCTACGAGCAGTACTTC. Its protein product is CASSRGTTSYEQYF.

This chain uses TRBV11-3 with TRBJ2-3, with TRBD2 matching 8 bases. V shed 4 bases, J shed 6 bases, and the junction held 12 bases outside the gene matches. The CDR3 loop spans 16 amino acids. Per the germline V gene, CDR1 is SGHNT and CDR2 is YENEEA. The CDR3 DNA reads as TGTGCCAGCAGCTCCCGGACTAGCATGGGCTCGGATACGCAGTATTTT. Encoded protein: CASSSRTSMGSDTQYF.

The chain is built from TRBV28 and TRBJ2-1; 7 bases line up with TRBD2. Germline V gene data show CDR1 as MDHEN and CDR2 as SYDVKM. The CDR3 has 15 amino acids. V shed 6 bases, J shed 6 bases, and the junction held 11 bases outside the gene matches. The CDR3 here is CASRSSGTWGNEQFF. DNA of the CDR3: TGTGCCAGCAGGAGCAGCGGGACCTGGGGCAATGAGCAGTTCTTC.

The CDR3 region has the DNA TGTGCCAGCAGCCCTGACAGGTTGTATGGCTACACCTTC. This translates into CASSPDRLYGYTF. The chain couples TRBV27 to TRBJ1-2, with D possibly matching TRBD1 (6 bases). V dropped 6 bases and J dropped 5 bases, with 13 bases sitting between them. The length of the CDR3 is 13 residues. CDR1 is MNHEY and CDR2 is SMNVEV in the germline V gene (reference sequence).

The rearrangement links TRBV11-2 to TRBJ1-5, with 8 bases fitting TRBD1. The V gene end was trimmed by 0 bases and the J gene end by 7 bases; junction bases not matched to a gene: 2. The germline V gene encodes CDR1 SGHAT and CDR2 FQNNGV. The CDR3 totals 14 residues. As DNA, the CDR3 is TGTGCCAGCAGCTTAGACCAGGGGGCGCAGCCCCAGCATTTT. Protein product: CASSLDQGAQPQHF.

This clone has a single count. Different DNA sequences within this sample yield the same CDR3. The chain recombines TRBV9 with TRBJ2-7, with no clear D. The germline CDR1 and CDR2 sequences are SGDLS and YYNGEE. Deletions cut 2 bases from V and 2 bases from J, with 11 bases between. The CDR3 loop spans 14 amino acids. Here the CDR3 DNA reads TGTGCCAGCAGCGTTGATAGCAGTCCCTACGAGCAGTACTTC. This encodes CASSVDSSPYEQYF.

The CDR3 loop is CASSLAGGRSPLHF. The CDR3 DNA sequence: TGTGCCAGCAGCTTGGCAGGGGGCAGATCACCCCTCCACTTT. This chain uses TRBV5-5 with TRBJ1-6; 8 bases are a match to TRBD1. With V trimmed by 0 bases and J by 10 bases, 3 bases remained unmatched. There are 14 residues in the CDR3. Per germline, CDR1 SGHKS and CDR2 YYEKEE (reference sequence).

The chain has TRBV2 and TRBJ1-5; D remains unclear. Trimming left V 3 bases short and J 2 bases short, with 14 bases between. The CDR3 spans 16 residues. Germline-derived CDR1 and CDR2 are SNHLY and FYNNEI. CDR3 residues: CASSDGGLSGNQPQHF. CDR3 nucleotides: TGTGCCAGCAGTGACGGCGGCCTCAGTGGCAATCAGCCCCAGCATTTT.

As DNA, the CDR3 is TGTGCCAGTAGTATTCCCTGGACTAGCGGGAGATTGGATACGCAGTATTTT. Its protein product is CASSIPWTSGRLDTQYF. This sequence joins TRBV19 and TRBJ2-3; TRBD2 agrees at 13 bases. V lost 3 bases, J lost 6 bases, and 9 bases stayed unmatched. From germline, CDR1 is LNHDA and CDR2 SQIVND (reference sequence). The CDR3 has 17 residues.

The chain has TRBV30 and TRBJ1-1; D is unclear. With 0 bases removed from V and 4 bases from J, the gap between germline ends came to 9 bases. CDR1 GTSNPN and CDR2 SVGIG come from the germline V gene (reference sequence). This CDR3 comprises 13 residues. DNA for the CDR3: TGTGCCTGGAGTGTACTCCACGGCACTGAAGCTTTCTTT. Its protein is CAWSVLHGTEAFF.